The present TCR beta chain was sequenced within a study of memory CD4+ T cells and cytomegalovirus serostatus. As processed by the authors: Out-of-frame sequences were removed, leaving a few million distinct TCRbeta sequences. Some clones are missing from TCRdb's copy, which holds only in-frame ones; the method was immunoSEQ multiplex PCR. D and trimming were read from the DNA, whereas the V and J calls and clone size are those reported in that table. The sample shows about 41,000 clones, around 80% of them seen only once. V was clipped by 4 bases and J by 5 bases, with 14 bases between them. Germline V gene sequence: CDR1 MNHNS, CDR2 SASEGT. This CDR3 comprises 14 residues. General observations from the study: Of under 200 reported CMV TCRbeta sequences, 60 to 85 were found in memory CD4+ repertoires.

The sort gate was single viable CD3+CD4+CD8-CD45RO+ cells for memory CD4+ T cells. Positive selection with CD4 microbeads enriched total CD4+ T cells. Details on this clone: Its antigen is undetermined.

The sequenced material came from memory CD4+ T cells from blood. The receptor was isolated from an adult in good health and CMV-seronegative. The chain is built from TRBV6-1 and TRBJ1-1; D is unclear. CDR3: CASSVSHGGTEAFF. CDR3 bases: TGTGCCAGCAGTGTTTCCCATGGCGGAACTGAAGCTTTCTTT.